Shown below are 14 T cell receptor beta chains from a single sample sequenced in a study of cytomegalovirus exposure and HLA in healthy donors. PCR used 60 Vbeta primers and 13 Jbeta primers. Libraries were prepared by immunoSEQ multiplex PCR; TCRdb keeps only in-frame clonotypes and omits some of them. The table shows around 200,000 clones, with more than 70% occurring only once. Material for sequencing was PBMCs. The receptors were sampled from a man in his thirties or forties in good health and CMV-seropositive.

The chain combines TRBV28 with TRBJ2-4; TRBD1 agrees at 8 bases. The CDR3 totals 13 residues. Per germline, CDR1 MDHEN and CDR2 SYDVKM. V lost 10 bases and J lost 5; bases outside the gene matches: 7. The CDR3 coding sequence is TGTGCCACCTCGGACAGGGACCAAAACATTCAGTACTTC. It specifies CATSDRDQNIQYF.

The V call is TRBV28, the J call TRBJ1-6; perhaps TRBD1 as D (5 bases). This CDR3 comprises 14 residues. Per the germline V gene, CDR1 is MDHEN and CDR2 is SYDVKM. V was shortened by 5 bases and J by 3 bases, with 8 bases between the two germline ends. The CDR3 spells CASSPTGYNSPLHF. The CDR3 region has the DNA TGTGCCAGCAGTCCTACAGGCTATAATTCACCCCTCCACTTT.

The chain uses TRBV4-3 and TRBJ1-1; 12 nucleotides align to TRBD1. The CDR3 loop spans 16 amino acids. Germline V gene sequence: CDR1 LGHNA, CDR2 YSLEER. V lost 4 bases to trimming and J lost 6 bases; unmatched junction nucleotides: 9. The CDR3 protein is CASSLSAGTGGSEAFF. DNA of the CDR3: TGCGCCAGCAGCCTAAGCGCCGGGACAGGGGGCTCTGAAGCTTTCTTT.

Concerning this clone itself: The junction shows a germline mismatch at one end, possibly a read error. The V and J genes are TRBV7-8 and TRBJ2-5, with 9 bases identical to TRBD1. Germline CDR1 is SGHVS and CDR2 is FQNEAQ. The CDR3 is made up of 15 amino acids. CDR3 DNA sequence: TGTGCCAGCAGGTTAGGGACAGGGAGGCGAGAGACCCAGTACTTC. Translation gives CASRLGTGRRETQYF.

J is TRBJ2-5 and V is TRBV5-1; 8 positions match TRBD1. The tail of the sequence fits TRBJ2-7 better, so the J call may be wrong. From germline, CDR1 is SGHRS and CDR2 YFSETQ. The CDR3 runs to 13 residues. The DNA of the CDR3 is TGCGCCAGCAGCCGGACAGGGAACCACGAGCAGTACTTC. It codes for CASSRTGNHEQYF.

This clone was observed a handful of times. This chain joins TRBV5-4 and TRBJ2-7; the D gene is possibly TRBD2 (5 bases). Germline-derived CDR1 and CDR2 are SGHNT and YYREEE (reference sequence). The CDR3 is 14 amino acids. The germline V and J ends were trimmed by 0 bases and 2 bases, with 9 bases remaining between them. The CDR3 coding sequence is TGTGCCAGCAGCTTGGCGGGAAACCCCTACGAGCAGTACTTC. As protein: CASSLAGNPYEQYF.

The V and J genes are TRBV15 and TRBJ2-7, with 8 bases fitting TRBD1. The junction had 5 bases not matched to a gene; V was cut back by 0 bases and J by 4 bases. Germline CDR1 is LNHNV and CDR2 is YYDKDF (reference sequence). The CDR3 runs to 15 residues. The CDR3 DNA is TGTGCCACCAGCAGAGAGGGGACAGGAACTTACGAGCAGTACTTC. Translation: CATSREGTGTYEQYF.

The chain carries TRBV10-2 and TRBJ2-2; 9 nucleotides agree with TRBD1. Per germline, CDR1 WSHSY and CDR2 SAAADI. The CDR3 extends over 14 amino acids. The V and J ends lost 8 bases and 5 bases, in that order; junction bases with no gene match: 6. The CDR3 region has the DNA TGCGCCAGCCGGACAGGGGAGGGGACCGGGGAGCTGTTTTTT. Amino acid sequence: CASRTGEGTGELFF.

Points on this clone: A read error may account for a junction end that differs from germline. J is TRBJ2-2 and V is TRBV27, with D possibly TRBD2 on 5 matching bases. Germline assignment: CDR1 MNHEY and CDR2 SMNVEV (reference sequence). CDR3 size: 12 residues. The CDR3 sequence is CASSPEHRGAVF. DNA of the CDR3: TGTGCCAGCAGCCCTGAACACCGGGGAGCTGTTTTT.

This rearrangement joins TRBV7-2 to TRBJ2-7; 10 nucleotides agree with TRBD1. V was pared by 5 bases and J by 3 bases, with 4 bases of the junction left unmatched. The germline V gene has CDR1 SGHTA and CDR2 FQGNSA. The CDR3 is 14 amino acids. CDR3 sequence: CASSPGQGYYEQYF. CDR3 nucleotides: TGTGCCAGCAGCCCGGGACAGGGGTACTACGAGCAGTACTTC.

The chain links TRBV9 to TRBJ2-1; TRBD2 matches at 9 bases. CDR1 SGDLS and CDR2 YYNGEE come from the germline V gene. There are 16 residues in the CDR3. The V gene end was trimmed by 3 bases and the J gene end by 0 bases; junction bases not matched to a gene: 4. The CDR3 region has the DNA TGTGCCAGCAGCGAACCAGCGGGAGGCTCCTACAATGAGCAGTTCTTC. This translates into CASSEPAGGSYNEQFF. Filled out from reference TRBV9 and TRBJ2-1, the complete variable domain reads DSGVTQTPKHLITATGQRVTLRCSPRSGDLSVYWYQQSLDQGLQFLIQYYNGEERAKGNILERFSAQQFPDLHSELNLSSLELGDSALYFCASSEPAGGSYNEQFFGPGTRLTVL.

This clone was counted between two and nine times. This sequence joins TRBV29-1 and TRBJ2-1; D is undetermined. Germline assignment: CDR1 SQVTM and CDR2 ANQGSEA. The CDR3 sequence is 10 residues long. The CDR3 is CSCVYNEQFF. CDR3 coding DNA: TGCAGTTGCGTGTACAATGAGCAGTTCTTC.

The gene calls are TRBV11-1 and TRBJ2-3, with D possibly matching TRBD2 (6 bases). Germline V gene lookup returns CDR1 SGHAT and CDR2 FQDESV (reference sequence). The V gene lost 4 bases and the J gene lost 1 base, with 12 bases spanning the gap. The CDR3 spans 15 residues. The CDR3 reads CASSSSSGGTDTQYF. The CDR3 DNA is TGTGCCAGCAGCTCGAGTAGCGGTGGCACAGATACGCAGTATTTT.

The CDR3 DNA reads as TGTGCCAGTAGTATGGCACAGGGGTTCCCAGATACGCAGTATTTT. This encodes CASSMAQGFPDTQYF. V is TRBV19 and J is TRBJ2-3; TRBD1 aligns across 7 bases. Germline V gives CDR1 LNHDA, CDR2 SQIVND (reference sequence). With 3 bases clipped from V and 4 bases from J, the junction kept 7 bases outside the gene matches. The CDR3 runs to 15 residues.